This entry concerns a single T cell receptor beta chain. Its antigen is unidentified. Investigators reverse transcribed all isolated RNA, so they sequenced expressed TCRB transcripts. Measured with immunoSEQ multiplex PCR; TCRdb has only the in-frame clones, and not every one. The table shows hundreds of thousands of clones, with approximately 12% occurring only once. This sample was included in a study of beta chain features in type 1 diabetes. The CDR3 contains 16 residues. Trimming at V came to 4 bases and at J to 3 bases, leaving 7 bases not matched to a gene. Germline V gene sequence: CDR1 SGHDN, CDR2 FVKESK. Notes on the study in general: Here, the possible influence of HLA type (on TCRB rearrangement) remained unresolved. Among all four CD4+ subsets, Type 1 diabetes patients had TCRB CDR3s that were moderately but significantly shorter.

This sequence originates from a man aged 18 to 29 in good health. The rearrangement links TRBV14 to TRBJ2-1; 9 bases match TRBD1. Sample: naive CD4+ T cells from blood. The CDR3: CASSLDGTGFYNEQFF. CDR3 in DNA: TGTGCCAGCAGCCTAGACGGGACAGGGTTCTACAATGAGCAGTTCTTC.